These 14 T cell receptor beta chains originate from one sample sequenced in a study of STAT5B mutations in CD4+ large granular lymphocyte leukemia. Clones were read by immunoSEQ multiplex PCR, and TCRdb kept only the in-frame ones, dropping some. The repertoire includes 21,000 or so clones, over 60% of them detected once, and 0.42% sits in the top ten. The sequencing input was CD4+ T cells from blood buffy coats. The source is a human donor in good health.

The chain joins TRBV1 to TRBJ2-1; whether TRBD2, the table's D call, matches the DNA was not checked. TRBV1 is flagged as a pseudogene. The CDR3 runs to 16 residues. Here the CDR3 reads CTSSQDRLAGENEQFF. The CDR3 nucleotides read TGCACCAGCAGCCAAGATCGGCTAGCGGGAGAAAATGAGCAGTTCTTC.

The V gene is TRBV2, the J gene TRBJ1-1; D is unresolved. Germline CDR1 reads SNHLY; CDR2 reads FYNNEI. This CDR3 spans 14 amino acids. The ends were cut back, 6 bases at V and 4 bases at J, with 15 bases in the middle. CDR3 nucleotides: TGTGCCAGCAGACCACCCCCCGCGAGCACTGAAGCTTTCTTT. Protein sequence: CASRPPPASTEAFF.

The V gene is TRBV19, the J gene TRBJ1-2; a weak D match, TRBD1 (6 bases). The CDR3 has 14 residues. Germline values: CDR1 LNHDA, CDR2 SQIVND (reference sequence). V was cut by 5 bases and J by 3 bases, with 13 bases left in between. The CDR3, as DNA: TGTGCCAGTAGTGCTTACAGGGATCACTATGGCTACACCTTC. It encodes CASSAYRDHYGYTF.

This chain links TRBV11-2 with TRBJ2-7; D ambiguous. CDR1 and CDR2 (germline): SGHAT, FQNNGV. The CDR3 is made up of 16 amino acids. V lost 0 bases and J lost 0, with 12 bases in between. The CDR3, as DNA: TGTGCCAGCAGCTTAGATAGAACCCTCAGCTCCTACGAGCAGTACTTC. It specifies CASSLDRTLSSYEQYF.

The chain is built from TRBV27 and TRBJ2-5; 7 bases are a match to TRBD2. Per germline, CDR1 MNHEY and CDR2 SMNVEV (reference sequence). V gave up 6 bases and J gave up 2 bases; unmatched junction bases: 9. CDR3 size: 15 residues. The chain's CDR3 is CASSQFWEGQETQYF. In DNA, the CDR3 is TGTGCCAGCAGCCAATTCTGGGAGGGACAAGAGACCCAGTACTTC.

The CDR3 bases are TGTGCCAGCAGTGTGGGGGGTTCTACAGATACGCAGTATTTT. Protein product: CASSVGGSTDTQYF. V usage is TRBV6-1 and J usage is TRBJ2-3; the D gene is possibly TRBD2 (6 bases). Germline V gives CDR1 MNHNS, CDR2 SASEGT. This CDR3 spans 14 amino acids. Trimming pared 4 bases from V and 3 bases from J, leaving 11 bases between.

The CDR3 protein is CASSPLSGGAWEKLFF. The CDR3 DNA reads as TGTGCCAGCAGCCCCTTATCGGGGGGGGCTTGGGAAAAACTGTTTTTT. V gene TRBV11-2 combines with J gene TRBJ1-4; the D gene is possibly TRBD1 (6 bases). Per the germline V gene, CDR1 is SGHAT and CDR2 is FQNNGV. Trimming shortened V by 5 bases and J by 8 bases, and 21 bases separated the two germline ends. The CDR3 is 16 residues long.

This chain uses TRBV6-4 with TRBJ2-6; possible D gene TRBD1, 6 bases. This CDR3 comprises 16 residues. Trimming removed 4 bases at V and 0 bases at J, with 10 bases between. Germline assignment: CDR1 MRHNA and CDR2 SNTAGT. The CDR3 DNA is TGTGCCAGCAGTGGACAGGCAAGCTCTGGGGCCAACGTCCTGACTTTC. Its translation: CASSGQASSGANVLTF.

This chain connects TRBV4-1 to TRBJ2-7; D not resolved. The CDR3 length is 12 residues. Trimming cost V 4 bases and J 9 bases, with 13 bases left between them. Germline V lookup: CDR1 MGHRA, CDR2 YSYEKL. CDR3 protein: CASSLPMGRQYF. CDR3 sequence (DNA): TGCGCCAGCAGCCTACCTATGGGTAGGCAGTACTTC.

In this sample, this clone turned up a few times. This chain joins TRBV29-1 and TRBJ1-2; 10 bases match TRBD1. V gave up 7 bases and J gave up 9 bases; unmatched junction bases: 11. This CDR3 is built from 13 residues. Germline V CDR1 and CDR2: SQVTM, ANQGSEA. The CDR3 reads CSAGTGVTGSYTF. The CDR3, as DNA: TGCAGCGCCGGGACAGGGGTAACTGGTAGCTACACCTTC.

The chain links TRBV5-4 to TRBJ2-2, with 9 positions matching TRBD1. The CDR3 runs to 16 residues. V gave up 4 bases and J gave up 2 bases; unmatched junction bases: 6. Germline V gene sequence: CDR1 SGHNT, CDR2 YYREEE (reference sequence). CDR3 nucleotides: TGTGCCAGCAGCACCGGACAGGGGCGAAACACCGGGGAGCTGTTTTTT. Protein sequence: CASSTGQGRNTGELFF.

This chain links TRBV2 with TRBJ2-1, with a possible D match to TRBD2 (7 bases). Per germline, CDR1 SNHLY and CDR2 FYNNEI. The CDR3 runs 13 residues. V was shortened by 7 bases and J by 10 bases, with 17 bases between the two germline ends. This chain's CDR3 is CASKEGGREEQFF. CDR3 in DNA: TGTGCCAGCAAAGAAGGGGGGAGGGAGGAGCAGTTCTTC.

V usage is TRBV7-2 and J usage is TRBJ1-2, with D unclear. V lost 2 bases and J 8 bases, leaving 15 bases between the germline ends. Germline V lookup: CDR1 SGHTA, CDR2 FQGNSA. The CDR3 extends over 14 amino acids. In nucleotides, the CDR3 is TGTGCCAGCAGCTTAATTACGCAAGGCGCGGGCTACACCTTC. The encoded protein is CASSLITQGAGYTF.

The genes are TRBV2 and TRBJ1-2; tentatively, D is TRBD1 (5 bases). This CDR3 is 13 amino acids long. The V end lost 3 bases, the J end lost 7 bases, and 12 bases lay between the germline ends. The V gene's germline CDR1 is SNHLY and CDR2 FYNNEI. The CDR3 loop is CASSDLGTVGYTF. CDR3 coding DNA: TGTGCCAGCAGTGATCTGGGGACTGTTGGCTACACCTTC.